This entry lists 21 T cell receptor beta chains sequenced from one sample in a study of T-cell memory formation after mild COVID-19. Each CDR3 protein gets one entry after TCRdb re-called the 5' RACE reads with MiXCR. Here the sample spans fewer than 90,000 distinct CDR3 sequences, about 15% being singletons. Sequencing was performed on PBMCs or a T cell subset sorted from them (not recorded which). Receptors originate from an adult woman who had mild COVID-19 (a few samples of this study predate the infection). Cell type and time point are not known.

This clonotype was detected only a few times. This chain joins TRBV29-1 and TRBJ2-1; 8 bases map to TRBD2. The germline gives CDR1 SQVTM, CDR2 ANQGSEA. The CDR3 consists of 16 residues. J lost 7 bases, V lost 6 bases, and 17 bases had no gene match. CDR3 sequence: CSVRGGGTFVLNEQFF. In nucleotides, the CDR3 is TGCAGCGTCCGGGGGGGCGGGACGTTCGTCTTAAATGAGCAGTTCTTC.

As for this clonotype: One end of the junction is discordant with germline, which a read error may explain. This chain connects TRBV7-3 to TRBJ2-1; tentative D call: TRBD2 (7 bases). Germline CDR1 is SGHTA and CDR2 is FQGTGA. This CDR3 has 13 residues. CDR3 in DNA: TGTGCCAGCAGCTTAAGGGAGGGGGACCCCAAGGTCTTC. Its translation: CASSLREGDPKVF.

This clonotype has just a few counts. The rearrangement uses TRBV29-1 and TRBJ2-1; either TRBD1 or TRBD2 may fit D (5 bases each). Germline CDR1 SQVTM, CDR2 ANQGSEA. V was cut by 7 bases and J by 3 bases, with 16 bases left in between. The CDR3 length is 14 residues. For the CDR3, the DNA is TGCAGCGCACCGGGACCACTGGACTACAATGAGCAGTTCTTC. As protein: CSAPGPLDYNEQFF.

This clonotype was picked up a small number of times. This chain joins TRBV13 and TRBJ2-3; TRBD2 might be the D (6 bases). This CDR3 has 15 residues. V was trimmed by 3 bases and J by 2 bases, leaving 12 bases between them. Germline values: CDR1 PRHDT, CDR2 FYEKMQ (reference sequence). The CDR3 nucleotides read TGTGCCAGCAGCTTGGGAGCGGGTATCACAGATACGCAGTATTTT. Translated: CASSLGAGITDTQYF. Combining the CDR3 with reference TRBV13 and TRBJ2-3 gives the whole variable domain AAGVIQSPRHLIKEKRETATLKCYPIPRHDTVYWYQQGPGQDPQFLISFYEKMQSDKGSIPDRFSAQQFSDYHSELNMSSLELGDSALYFCASSLGAGITDTQYFGPGTRLTVL.

The chain combines TRBV20-1 with TRBJ2-5; 7 bases match TRBD2. Per germline, CDR1 DFQATT and CDR2 SNEGSKA (reference sequence). J gave up 2 bases and V 4 bases, and 10 bases lay outside the gene matches. There are 15 residues in the CDR3. This CDR3 reads CSATPSGTPQETQYF. The DNA for the CDR3 is TGCAGTGCTACCCCAAGCGGGACTCCACAAGAGACCCAGTACTTC.

The CDR3 region is CASSVGGGDTEAFF. The CDR3 nucleotides read TGTGCCAGCAGCGTAGGAGGGGGGGACACTGAAGCTTTCTTT. The V and J genes are TRBV9 and TRBJ1-1, with a weak D call TRBD1 (6 bases). Trimming removed 0 bases at V and 3 bases at J, with 9 bases between. The germline gives CDR1 SGDLS, CDR2 YYNGEE. CDR3 length: 14 residues.

This clonotype was seen a handful of times. The CDR3 protein is CASSPRDRNGYTF. The CDR3 DNA sequence: TGTGCCAGCAGCCCACGGGACAGGAATGGCTACACCTTC. The V and J genes are TRBV7-9 and TRBJ1-2, with 8 bases lining up with TRBD1. The CDR3 covers 13 residues. The germline gives CDR1 SEHNR, CDR2 FQNEAQ (reference sequence). The V segment lost 5 bases and the J segment 6 bases; nucleotides outside the gene matches: 5. Full variable domain (rest looked up from reference TRBV7-9 and TRBJ1-2): DTGVSQNPRHKITKRGQNVTFRCDPISEHNRLYWYRQTLGQGPEFLTYFQNEAQLEKSRLLSDRFSAERPKGSFSTLEIQRTEQGDSAMYLCASSPRDRNGYTFGSGTRLTVV.

This chain links TRBV5-5 with TRBJ2-2; D is unclear. The germline V gene encodes CDR1 SGHKS and CDR2 YYEKEE (reference sequence). V lost 0 bases and J 2 bases, leaving 14 bases between the germline ends. The CDR3 contains 17 residues. This CDR3 reads CASSLVSVRRNTGELFF. The CDR3 nucleotides read TGTGCCAGCAGCTTGGTTTCTGTTAGGAGAAACACCGGGGAGCTGTTTTTT.

V gene TRBV27 combines with J gene TRBJ2-7; unclear D gene. This CDR3 spans 12 amino acids. V lost 4 bases and J 2 bases, leaving 6 bases between the germline ends. Germline values: CDR1 MNHEY, CDR2 SMNVEV (reference sequence). CDR3 sequence: CASSSPAYEQYF. DNA for the CDR3: TGTGCCAGCAGTTCTCCCGCCTACGAGCAGTACTTC.

On this clonotype: A read error may produce the germline difference seen at one junction end. The chain employs TRBV7-9 and TRBJ2-4; 9 positions match TRBD1. The length of the CDR3 is 12 residues. CDR1 and CDR2 (germline): SEHNR, FQNEAQ (reference sequence). The CDR3 DNA reads as TGTGCCAGCAGCGAAGAACAGGGGGCTCAGGACTTC. Encoded protein: CASSEEQGAQDF.

In this sample, this clonotype turned up many times. The V call is TRBV10-2, the J call TRBJ2-7; the D gene is possibly TRBD2 (6 bases). The CDR3 is 13 amino acids. Trimming took 5 bases from V and 4 from J, leaving 12 bases between them. Per the germline V gene, CDR1 is WSHSY and CDR2 is SAAADI. For the CDR3, the DNA is TGCGCCAGCAGTACCGGGGGAGTGTACGAGCAGTACTTC. Protein sequence: CASSTGGVYEQYF.

The chain carries TRBV11-2 and TRBJ2-4, with 15 positions matching TRBD2. J gave up 3 bases and V 4 bases, and 13 bases lay outside the gene matches. Germline-derived CDR1 and CDR2 are SGHAT and FQNNGV. The CDR3 has 20 residues. CDR3 residues: CASSSLPGLAGGSGKNIQYF. The CDR3 DNA sequence: TGTGCCAGCAGCTCCTTACCGGGACTAGCGGGGGGAAGTGGCAAAAACATTCAGTACTTC. Variable domain in full (rest from reference TRBV11-2 and TRBJ2-4): EAGVAQSPRYKIIEKRQSVAFWCNPISGHATLYWYQQILGQGPKLLIQFQNNGVVDDSQLPKDRFSAERLKGVDSTLKIQPAKLEDSAVYLCASSSLPGLAGGSGKNIQYFGAGTRLSVL.

In its sample, this clonotype was seen a few times. The rearrangement joins TRBV6-5 to TRBJ2-7, with D unresolved. Trimming cost V 6 bases and J 2 bases, with 8 bases left between them. The CDR3 extends over 12 amino acids. The V gene's germline CDR1 is MNHEY and CDR2 SVGAGI. The CDR3 sequence: CASSDAAYEQYF. The CDR3 coding sequence is TGTGCCAGCAGCGACGCCGCCTACGAGCAGTACTTC.

The chain has TRBV3-1 and TRBJ2-1; D unresolved. The CDR3 runs 13 residues. V was trimmed by 0 bases and J by 12 bases, leaving 12 bases between them. Germline lookup yields CDR1 LGHDT and CDR2 YNNKEL (reference sequence). CDR3 sequence reads: CASSQDRSVPQFF. As DNA, the CDR3 is TGTGCCAGCAGCCAAGACCGCTCGGTCCCGCAGTTCTTC.

This clonotype has a handful of counts. The chain employs TRBV7-9 and TRBJ2-7, with D tentatively TRBD2 (5 bases). Trimming took 6 bases from V and 0 from J, leaving 9 bases between them. Germline V gene sequence: CDR1 SEHNR, CDR2 FQNEAQ (reference sequence). This CDR3 is 13 amino acids long. CDR3 loop: CASSSSSSYEQYF. The CDR3 nucleotides are TGTGCCAGCAGTTCTAGCAGCTCCTACGAGCAGTACTTC.

As to this clonotype: At one end, the junction sequence differs from germline, possibly due to a read error. The J gene is TRBJ2-5, the V gene TRBV15; TRBD2 matches at 9 bases. There are 18 residues in the CDR3. Germline V gene sequence: CDR1 LNHNV, CDR2 YYDKDF (reference sequence). CDR3 region: CATSRDPITSGYQEPQYF. DNA for the CDR3: TGTGCCACCAGCAGAGACCCAATAACTAGCGGGTACCAAGAGCCCCAGTACTTC.

V usage is TRBV9 and J usage is TRBJ2-7, with D perhaps TRBD2 (6 bases). CDR1 and CDR2 (germline): SGDLS, YYNGEE. This CDR3 spans 15 amino acids. V was trimmed by 0 bases and J by 0 bases, leaving 10 bases between them. The CDR3 spells CASSVVGGSSYEQYF. CDR3 coding DNA: TGTGCCAGCAGCGTAGTTGGGGGGAGCTCCTACGAGCAGTACTTC.

This clonotype came up a few times. The rearrangement links TRBV7-9 to TRBJ2-1, with 12 nucleotides matching TRBD2. The ends lost 3 bases at V and 10 bases at J; junction bases unmatched: 7. CDR3 length: 15 amino acids. CDR1 SEHNR and CDR2 FQNEAQ come from the germline V gene (reference sequence). CDR3 amino acids: CASSLTGLAGGEQFF. The CDR3 nucleotides are TGTGCCAGCAGCTTGACTGGGCTAGCGGGAGGGGAGCAGTTCTTC. The full variable domain, in which reference TRBV7-9 and TRBJ2-1 provide the parts outside the CDR3, is DTGVSQNPRHKITKRGQNVTFRCDPISEHNRLYWYRQTLGQGPEFLTYFQNEAQLEKSRLLSDRFSAERPKGSFSTLEIQRTEQGDSAMYLCASSLTGLAGGEQFFGPGTRLTVL.

V usage is TRBV27 and J usage is TRBJ1-5; D not certain. V was pared by 2 bases and J by 6 bases, with 8 bases between. The CDR3 has 13 residues. Germline loops: CDR1 MNHEY, CDR2 SMNVEV (reference sequence). The DNA for the CDR3 is TGTGCCAGCAGTTTAATGCGGGGTCAGCCCCAGCATTTT. This gives the protein CASSLMRGQPQHF.

There are a few counts of this clonotype. The CDR3 protein is CASSIEGGTETQYF. The CDR3 nucleotides read TGTGCCAGTAGTATAGAGGGCGGGACGGAGACCCAGTACTTC. The V and J genes are TRBV19 and TRBJ2-5, with D possibly TRBD2 on 6 matching bases. The V gene lost 0 bases and the J gene lost 5 bases, with 10 bases spanning the gap. The CDR3 spans 14 residues. In germline, CDR1 is LNHDA, CDR2 SQIVND (reference sequence).

This clonotype came up a few times. The V gene is TRBV12-3 or TRBV12-4, the J gene TRBJ2-7; D is perhaps TRBD2 (6 bases). Between the trimmed V and J ends, which lost 5 bases and 3 bases, there was a span of 11 bases. This CDR3 contains 13 residues. CDR3 loop: CASSPNGGYEQYF. The CDR3 DNA is TGTGCCAGCAGTCCAAACGGGGGCTACGAGCAGTACTTC.